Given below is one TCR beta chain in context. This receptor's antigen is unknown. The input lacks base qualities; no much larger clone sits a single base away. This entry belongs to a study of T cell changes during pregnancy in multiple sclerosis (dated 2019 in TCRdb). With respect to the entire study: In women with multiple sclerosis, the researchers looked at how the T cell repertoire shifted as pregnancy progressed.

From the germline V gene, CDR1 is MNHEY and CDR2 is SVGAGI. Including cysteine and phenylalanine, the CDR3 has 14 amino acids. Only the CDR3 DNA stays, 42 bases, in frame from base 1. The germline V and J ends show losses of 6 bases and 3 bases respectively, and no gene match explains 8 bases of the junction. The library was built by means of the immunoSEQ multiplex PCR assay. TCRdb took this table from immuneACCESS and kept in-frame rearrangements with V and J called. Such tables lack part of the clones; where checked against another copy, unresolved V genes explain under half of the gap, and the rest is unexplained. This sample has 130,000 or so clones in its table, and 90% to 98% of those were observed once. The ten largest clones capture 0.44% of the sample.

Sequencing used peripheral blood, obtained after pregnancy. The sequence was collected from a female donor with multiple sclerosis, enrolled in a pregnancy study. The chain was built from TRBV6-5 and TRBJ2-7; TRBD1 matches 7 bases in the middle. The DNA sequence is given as TGTGCCAGCAGCCTTACACAGGGGATCTACGAGCAGTACTTC. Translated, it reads CASSLTQGIYEQYF.